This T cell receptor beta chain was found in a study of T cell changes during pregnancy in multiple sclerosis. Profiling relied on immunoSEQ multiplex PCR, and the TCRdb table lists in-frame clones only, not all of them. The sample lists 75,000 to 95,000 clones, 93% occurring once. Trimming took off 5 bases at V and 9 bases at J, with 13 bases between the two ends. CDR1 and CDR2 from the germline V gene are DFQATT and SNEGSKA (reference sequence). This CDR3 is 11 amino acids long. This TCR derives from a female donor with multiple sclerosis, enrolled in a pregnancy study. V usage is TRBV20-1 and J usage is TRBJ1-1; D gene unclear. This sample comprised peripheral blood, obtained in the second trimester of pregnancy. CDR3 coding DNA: TGCAGTGCTCCCTTAGAGATGAAAGCTTTCTTT. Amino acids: CSAPLEMKAFF.